Shown below are 22 T cell receptor beta chains from a single sample sequenced in a study of T cell repertoires in ileal Crohn's disease. Measured with immunoSEQ multiplex PCR; TCRdb has only the in-frame clones, and not every one. The sample holds about 62,000 clones, approximately 88% seen once. The sample's time point: neoterminal ileum biopsy at postoperative endoscopy, about 6 months after surgery. Material: ileal tissue. All receptors come from an adult with Crohn's disease.

The chain carries TRBV6-5 and TRBJ1-2; D is possibly TRBD1 (6 bases). The CDR3 is 14 residues long. V lost 6 bases to trimming and J lost 4 bases, with 15 bases between them. Germline V gene sequence: CDR1 MNHEY, CDR2 SVGAGI. CDR3 nucleotide sequence: TGTGCCAGCAGCAAAGCGACAGGATCCTATGGCTACACCTTC. Its translation is CASSKATGSYGYTF.

V gene TRBV7-8 combines with J gene TRBJ2-1; no definite D call. The germline CDR1 and CDR2 sequences are SGHVS and FQNEAQ. CDR3 length equals 12 residues. V was pared by 4 bases and J by 6 bases, with 7 bases between. This chain's CDR3 is CASSSQVNEQFF. In DNA form, the CDR3 reads TGTGCCAGCAGCTCCCAGGTCAATGAGCAGTTCTTC.

The CDR3 reads CASSPTSGGTDTQYF. The CDR3, as DNA: TGTGCCAGTAGCCCGACTAGCGGGGGCACAGATACGCAGTATTTT. The chain recombines TRBV19 with TRBJ2-3, with 11 bases fitting TRBD2. The germline CDR1 and CDR2 sequences are LNHDA and SQIVND (reference sequence). V was clipped by 6 bases and J by 1 base; unmatched bases: 3. This CDR3 region has 15 residues.

The V and J genes are TRBV4-2 and TRBJ1-4, with 9 positions matching TRBD1. Trimming removed 3 bases from V and 8 bases from J; junction bases left unmatched: 10. The germline gives CDR1 LGHNA, CDR2 YNFKEQ. This CDR3 has 16 amino acids. In nucleotides, the CDR3 is TGTGCCAGCAGCCAGGCCACAGGGGGCTTCGGGGAAAAACTGTTTTTT. It specifies CASSQATGGFGEKLFF.

V is TRBV11-2 and J is TRBJ2-7, with 7 bases aligning to TRBD1. The CDR3 consists of 14 residues. Looked up from germline, CDR1 is SGHAT and CDR2 is FQNNGV. V was clipped by 5 bases and J by 2 bases; unmatched bases: 6. CDR3 sequence: CASSPRQGTYEQYV. For the CDR3, the DNA is TGTGCCAGCAGCCCGAGACAGGGTACCTACGAGCAGTACGTC.

V gene TRBV14 combines with J gene TRBJ1-2; tentative D call: TRBD1 (5 bases). V lost 8 bases and J lost 7, with 11 bases in between. The CDR3 extends over 11 amino acids. Germline CDR1 SGHDN, CDR2 FVKESK. CDR3 nucleotide sequence: TGTGCCAGCGGGGGGTACGGTGGCTACACCTTC. Its protein is CASGGYGGYTF.

The V call is TRBV30, the J call TRBJ1-5, with 7 bases that match TRBD1. Unmatched junction bases numbered 9, after V lost 1 base and J lost 0 bases. Germline values: CDR1 GTSNPN, CDR2 SVGIG (reference sequence). The CDR3 runs 17 residues. CDR3 coding DNA: TGTGCCTGGAGTGAGGGGGCCGGACTCTATAGCAATCAGCCCCAGCATTTT. Amino acids: CAWSEGAGLYSNQPQHF.

V is TRBV4-2 and J is TRBJ2-5, with a possible D match to TRBD2 (5 bases). Trimming shortened V by 2 bases and J by 5 bases, and 15 bases separated the two germline ends. CDR1 is LGHNA and CDR2 is YNFKEQ in the germline V gene. The CDR3 loop spans 15 amino acids. The CDR3 reads CASSQYWGAGETQYF. In DNA form, the CDR3 reads TGTGCCAGCAGCCAATATTGGGGAGCTGGGGAGACCCAGTACTTC.

This clone showed up just once. V usage is TRBV6-6 and J usage is TRBJ2-7; D unresolved. Trimming stripped 0 bases from V and 0 bases from J, with 6 bases between. Germline lookup yields CDR1 MNHNY and CDR2 SVGAGI (reference sequence). The CDR3 contains 14 residues. The DNA of the CDR3 is TGTGCCAGCAGTTACTCGCACAGCTCCTACGAGCAGTACGTC. Its protein product is CASSYSHSSYEQYV.

The gene calls are TRBV2 and TRBJ1-1; TRBD1 matches at 8 bases. This CDR3 region has 15 residues. Germline CDR1 and CDR2: SNHLY and FYNNEI. J lost 0 bases, V lost 7 bases, and 7 bases had no gene match. The CDR3 DNA is TGTGCCAGCACTAAGGCGGGACAGGTGAACACTGAAGCTTTCTTT. Its protein product is CASTKAGQVNTEAFF.

This rearrangement joins TRBV7-8 to TRBJ1-2; the D is unclear. Per the germline V gene, CDR1 is SGHVS and CDR2 is FQNEAQ. The ends were cut back, 1 base at V and 7 bases at J, with 16 bases in the middle. This CDR3 comprises 15 residues. CDR3 nucleotide sequence: TGTGCCAGCAGCTTAGAGTCAAGCCGGAGAGTTGGCTACACCTTC. It encodes CASSLESSRRVGYTF.

The chain links TRBV15 to TRBJ2-1, with 10 bases that match TRBD1. The length of the CDR3 is 15 residues. Germline values: CDR1 LNHNV, CDR2 YYDKDF (reference sequence). Trimming cost V 0 bases and J 9 bases; bases outside gene matches: 5. The CDR3 DNA reads as TGTGCCACCAGCAGAGACCTCGACAGGGGGCGTGAGCAGTTCTTC. Its protein product is CATSRDLDRGREQFF.

On this clone: This specimen includes other DNA sequences encoding the same CDR3. The rearrangement links TRBV6-1 to TRBJ1-2; TRBD1 is a possible D gene (5 bases). Trimming stripped 1 base from V and 2 bases from J, with 11 bases between. This CDR3 spans 15 amino acids. The germline V gene encodes CDR1 MNHNS and CDR2 SASEGT. The CDR3 bases are TGTGCCAGCAGTGAAGGCCCCCAGGGAAACTATGGCTACACCTTC. Its protein product is CASSEGPQGNYGYTF.

This clone was seen only once. The chain recombines TRBV5-1 with TRBJ2-2; 10 positions match TRBD1. CDR3 length equals 19 residues. V was clipped by 1 base and J by 2 bases; unmatched bases: 11. The germline V gene encodes CDR1 SGHRS and CDR2 YFSETQ. CDR3 sequence reads: CASSLYDRGLLANTGELFF. DNA of the CDR3: TGCGCCAGCAGCTTGTATGACAGGGGGCTGCTCGCAAACACCGGGGAGCTGTTTTTT.

J is TRBJ2-2 and V is TRBV5-1, with a possible D match to TRBD2 (5 bases). Germline values: CDR1 SGHRS, CDR2 YFSETQ. The CDR3 extends over 15 amino acids. V was shortened by 4 bases and J by 6 bases, with 16 bases between the two germline ends. CDR3 bases: TGCGCCAGCAGCCGAGAGGGCCAGGTAGCCGGGGAGCTGTTTTTT. Amino acid sequence: CASSREGQVAGELFF.

The chain's CDR3 is CASSYNPVVRLVEETQYF. The CDR3 coding sequence is TGTGCCAGCAGCTACAACCCCGTCGTCCGTCTAGTCGAAGAGACCCAGTACTTC. The chain links TRBV7-2 to TRBJ2-5; D is uncertain. Germline CDR1 SGHTA, CDR2 FQGNSA. The V gene lost 4 bases and the J gene lost 3 bases, with 24 bases spanning the gap. The CDR3 runs 18 residues.

This clone turned up a few times. CDR3 in amino acids: CASSYEGRGYTF. DNA of the CDR3: TGTGCCAGCAGTTATGAGGGGAGGGGCTACACCTTC. V is TRBV6-5 and J is TRBJ1-2; D may be TRBD1 (5 bases). The CDR3 runs to 12 residues. V lost 3 bases and J lost 8, with 10 bases in between. Germline-derived CDR1 and CDR2 are MNHEY and SVGAGI.

The V call is TRBV11-2, the J call TRBJ2-3; 7 nucleotides agree with TRBD1. Germline loops: CDR1 SGHAT, CDR2 FQNNGV. The CDR3 is 18 residues long. J gave up 0 bases and V 1 base, and 10 bases lay outside the gene matches. This CDR3 is CASSLVFPTGVSTDTQYF. CDR3 nucleotides: TGTGCCAGCAGCTTAGTATTCCCAACAGGGGTTAGCACAGATACGCAGTATTTT.

V usage is TRBV5-1 and J usage is TRBJ2-4; 9 nucleotides match TRBD1. Germline trimming cut 4 bases from V and 7 bases from J; bases unmatched to any gene: 9. Germline-derived CDR1 and CDR2 are SGHRS and YFSETQ. The length of the CDR3 is 15 residues. The CDR3 region has the DNA TGCGCCAGCAGCGTACGACAGGGGGGTGGTAACATTCAGTACTTC. It encodes CASSVRQGGGNIQYF.

Only one count was recorded for this clone. The chain's CDR3 is CASSLGPGQGAEQYF. The CDR3 DNA is TGTGCCAGCAGCTTGGGGCCGGGACAGGGGGCCGAGCAGTACTTC. The chain carries TRBV13 and TRBJ2-7; 12 bases line up with TRBD1. Germline V gives CDR1 PRHDT, CDR2 FYEKMQ (reference sequence). J lost 6 bases, V lost 3 bases, and 6 bases had no gene match. The CDR3 sequence is 15 residues long.

CDR3 loop: CASSPSVGDSGNTIYF. The CDR3 DNA reads as TGTGCCAGCTCACCGTCTGTCGGGGACTCTGGAAACACCATATATTTT. The V gene is TRBV18, the J gene TRBJ1-3; D remains unclear. V shed 3 bases and J shed 0 bases, with 12 bases lying between them. Germline CDR1 KGHSH, CDR2 LQKENI. This CDR3 is built from 16 residues.

The gene calls are TRBV6-6 and TRBJ2-2; no definite D call. This CDR3 is built from 14 residues. V was trimmed by 2 bases and J by 0 bases, leaving 4 bases between them. Per germline, CDR1 MNHNY and CDR2 SVGAGI (reference sequence). The CDR3 here is CASSYETNTGELFF. CDR3 bases: TGTGCCAGCAGTTACGAGACGAACACCGGGGAGCTGTTTTTT.